These 9 T cell receptor beta chains were sequenced from one sample in a study of blood T cells in healthy people across ages. It was with a sample-barcoded 5' primer and a J-beta primer mix that a second PCR of about 7 to 12 cycles was run. TCRdb analysed the 5' RACE reads with MiXCR anew, one entry per CDR3 protein. The table lists about 730,000 distinct CDR3 sequences, around 46% of them singletons. Sequencing used blood. The source of these receptors is a woman aged 60-70 years in good health.

Concerning this clonotype: Sequence at one end of the junction differs from germline and may be a read error. The V call is TRBV10-3, the J call TRBJ2-3, with 8 bases identical to TRBD1. Germline V CDR1 and CDR2: ENHRY, SYGVKD. The CDR3 loop spans 15 amino acids. CDR3 loop: CVISGPGQGTDTQYF. CDR3 bases: TGTGTCATCAGTGGACCGGGACAGGGCACAGATACGCAGTATTTT.

This sequence joins TRBV28 and TRBJ1-2; D is unresolved. This CDR3 spans 12 amino acids. Trimming took 6 bases from V and 4 from J, leaving 9 bases between them. Per the germline V gene, CDR1 is MDHEN and CDR2 is SYDVKM. The CDR3 region is CASRASSYGYTF. Written as DNA, the CDR3 is TGTGCCAGCAGAGCCAGCAGCTATGGCTACACCTTC.

The table lists this clonotype with a count of one. V is TRBV6-5 and J is TRBJ1-2; tentative D call: TRBD1 (5 bases). CDR1 and CDR2 (germline): MNHEY, SVGAGI. V gave up 8 bases and J gave up 0 bases, with 16 bases separating them. The CDR3 covers 15 residues. The CDR3 nucleotides read TGTGCCAGCCGAAGGGGAAGCTTAGCTAACTATGGCTACACCTTC. Residues: CASRRGSLANYGYTF.

The chain is built from TRBV28 and TRBJ2-7, with 11 positions matching TRBD1. The CDR3 totals 14 residues. The germline V gene has CDR1 MDHEN and CDR2 SYDVKM. V lost 6 bases to trimming and J lost 4 bases; unmatched junction nucleotides: 5. The CDR3 DNA sequence: TGTGCCAGCAGAGGACAGGGGGCGAGGTACGAGCAGTACTTC. Its translation: CASRGQGARYEQYF.

This clonotype occurred a few times. V gene TRBV12-3 or TRBV12-4 combines with J gene TRBJ2-1, with D possibly being TRBD2 (5 bases). The CDR3 is 15 amino acids. Trimming removed 6 bases at V and 8 bases at J, with 20 bases between. For the CDR3, the DNA is TGTGCCAGCAGCCTGGGTCGCCGGGGAAGGGATGAGCAGTTCTTC. It encodes CASSLGRRGRDEQFF.

This clonotype came up a few times. This rearrangement joins TRBV20-1 to TRBJ2-5, with D perhaps assigned TRBD1 or TRBD2 (5 bases each). The CDR3 runs to 16 residues. The V end was cut by 6 bases, the J end by 4 bases, with 24 bases between. Germline CDR1 reads DFQATT; CDR2 reads SNEGSKA (reference sequence). This CDR3 reads CSASSGFGTFAETQYF. Written as DNA, the CDR3 is TGCAGTGCCAGCTCCGGGTTTGGGACGTTTGCAGAGACCCAGTACTTC.

The V call is TRBV11-2, the J call TRBJ2-1; TRBD1 matches at 9 bases. This CDR3 has 15 amino acids. The V gene's germline CDR1 is SGHAT and CDR2 FQNNGV. The junction had 4 bases not matched to a gene; V was cut back by 1 base and J by 6 bases. The DNA for the CDR3 is TGTGCCAGCAGCTTAGTGTGGGACAGGGTCAATGAGCAGTTCTTC. Translated: CASSLVWDRVNEQFF.

This clonotype came up a few times. The V call is TRBV12-3 or TRBV12-4, the J call TRBJ2-3; D might be TRBD2 (5 bases). Trimming removed 4 bases at V and 2 bases at J, with 16 bases between. CDR3 length equals 16 residues. The CDR3 coding sequence is TGTGCCAGCAGTTCGCCTCCGGGATTAACCACAGATACGCAGTATTTT. The encoded protein is CASSSPPGLTTDTQYF.

In this sample, this clonotype turned up a few times. The CDR3 region has the DNA TGTGCCAGCAGCCAGGCCCCAACCGGCACAGATACGCAGTATTTT. It codes for CASSQAPTGTDTQYF. V gene TRBV14 combines with J gene TRBJ2-3; D ambiguous. The V end was cut by 3 bases, the J end by 1 base, with 11 bases between. CDR3 length: 15 residues. CDR1 is SGHDN, CDR2 FVKESK, per germline.